This T cell receptor beta chain was obtained from a study of blood T cell repertoires in COVID-19. Study as a whole: Samples representing acute and convalescent COVID-19 were sourced from the United States, Italy and Spain. T cells, B-cell-depleted T cells, or PBMCs provided the cDNA or gDNA that served as material.

This CDR3 is 14 amino acids long. Germline values: CDR1 SGHDT, CDR2 YYEEEE. Trimming shortened V by 0 bases and J by 7 bases, and 10 bases separated the two germline ends. As processed by the authors: For nucleated cells, counts were estimated from reference gene primer amplification. Repertoires were generated with immunoSEQ multiplex PCR, while TCRdb's copy carries only in-frame clones and drops some. The DNA gave D and trimming, while V, J and clone size come from that table. The sample includes about 140,000 clones, around 87% of them seen just once. The sequence was obtained from a human donor in a cohort sampled during active COVID-19. Material: peripheral blood. The chain links TRBV5-6 to TRBJ1-4; a possible D gene is TRBD1 (6 bases). In DNA, the CDR3 is TGTGCCAGCAGCTTGGCCAGGGGACGTGAAAAACTGTTTTTT. Amino acids: CASSLARGREKLFF.